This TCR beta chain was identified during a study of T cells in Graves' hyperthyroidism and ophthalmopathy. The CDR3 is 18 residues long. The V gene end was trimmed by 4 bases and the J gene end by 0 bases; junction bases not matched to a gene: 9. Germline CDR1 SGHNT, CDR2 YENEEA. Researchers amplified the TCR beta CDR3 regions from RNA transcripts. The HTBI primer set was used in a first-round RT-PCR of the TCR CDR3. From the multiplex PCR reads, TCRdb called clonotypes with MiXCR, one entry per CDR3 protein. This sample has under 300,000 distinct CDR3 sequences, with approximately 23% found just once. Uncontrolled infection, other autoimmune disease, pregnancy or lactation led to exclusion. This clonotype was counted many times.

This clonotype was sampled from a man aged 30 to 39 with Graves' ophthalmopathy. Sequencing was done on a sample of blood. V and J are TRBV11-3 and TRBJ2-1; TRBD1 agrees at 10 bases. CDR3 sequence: CASSSGTGVISSYNEQFF. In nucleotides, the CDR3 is TGTGCCAGCAGCTCCGGGACAGGGGTAATAAGCTCCTACAATGAGCAGTTCTTC.